In its sample, the clone carrying this T cell receptor beta chain was seen many times. Its antigen is currently unknown. TCR alpha and beta CDR3 regions were amplified from RNA using iRepertoire nested multiplex PCR. One-step reverse transcription and amplification started from around 100-400 ng of tissue mRNA or PBMC total RNA. In TCRdb, the multiplex PCR reads were re-called with MiXCR into one record per CDR3 protein. The table lists 160,000 or so distinct CDR3 sequences, more than 35% of them singletons. Trimming removed 4 bases from V and 7 bases from J, with 7 bases in between. This CDR3 has 11 residues. The germline V gene has CDR1 MDHEN and CDR2 SYDVKM. This specimen belongs to a study of glioma-infiltrating T cells. Study-wide points: Tissue and blood shared very few CDR3 sequences. Tissue-blood divergence was below expectation in non-neoplastic patients, above in gliomas.

The specimen sequenced was glioma tissue, nonneoplastic brain tissue, or PBMCs (not recorded which). The receptor's source is a human donor with low-grade glioma or glioblastoma, undergoing nonglioma brain surgery, or in good health (not recorded which). This chain connects TRBV28 to TRBJ1-2; D is perhaps TRBD1 (6 bases). In DNA form, the CDR3 reads TGTGCCAGCAGTTCCAGGGGTGGCTACACCTTC. Amino acids: CASSSRGGYTF.